This T cell receptor (beta chain) originates from a study of cytomegalovirus exposure and HLA in healthy donors. Overall study: About 200 million T cells yielded fewer than 120 million unique TCR beta sequences in earlier analysis.

Of note for this clone: Antigen unknown.

Study observations and caveats: There were some V segments, including TRBV6-2 and TRBV6-3, excluded as indistinguishable. Available immune exposure information was restricted to CMV serostatus only.

The CDR3 loop spans 14 amino acids. Germline V lookup: CDR1 KGHSH, CDR2 LQKENI. The V gene lost 2 bases and the J gene lost 3 bases, with 10 bases spanning the gap. The PCR made use of 60 Vbeta and 13 Jbeta primers. Per the study methods: There were tens of millions of unique TCR beta chains by a later count, and around 10 million of them were shared. Clones were read by immunoSEQ multiplex PCR, and TCRdb kept only the in-frame ones, dropping some. The DNA gave D and trimming, while V, J and clone size come from that table. The table includes about 150,000 clones, approximately 79% detected once. This rearrangement joins TRBV18 to TRBJ2-5, with D tentatively TRBD1 (5 bases). Sequencing input: PBMCs. This TCR came from a man between 45 and 60 years old in good health and CMV-seropositive. The CDR3: CASSPRQSEETQYF. The CDR3 region has the DNA TGTGCCAGCTCACCAAGACAGTCCGAAGAGACCCAGTACTTC.